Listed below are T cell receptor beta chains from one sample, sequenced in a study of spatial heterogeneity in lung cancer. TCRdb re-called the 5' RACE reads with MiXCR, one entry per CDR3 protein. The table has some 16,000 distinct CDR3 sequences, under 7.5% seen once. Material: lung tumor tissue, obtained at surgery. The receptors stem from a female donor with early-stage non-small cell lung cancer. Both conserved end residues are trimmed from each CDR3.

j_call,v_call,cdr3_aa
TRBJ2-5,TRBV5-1,ASSSTLAGGQETQY
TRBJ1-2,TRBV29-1,SVGENYGYT
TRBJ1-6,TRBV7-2,ASTLPGQGHSPLH
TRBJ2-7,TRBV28,ATRGRPEQY
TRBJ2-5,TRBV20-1,SAQAQETQY
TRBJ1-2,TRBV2,ASSEEIGQNYGYT
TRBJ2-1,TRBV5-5,ASSLRLAGAYNEQF
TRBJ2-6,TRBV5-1,ASSHRTGTISSGANVLT
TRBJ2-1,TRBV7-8,ASSLVGLRLAGQYNEQF
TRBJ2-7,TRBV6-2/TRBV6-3,ASTNYLGTQPYEQY
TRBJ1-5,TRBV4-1,ASSQDPGNGNQPQH
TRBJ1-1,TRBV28,ASSLIGVNTEAF
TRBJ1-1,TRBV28,ASSSSMNTEAF
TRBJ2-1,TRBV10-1,ASSDMRGGRAEQF
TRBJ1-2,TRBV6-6,ASTSPGQYGYT
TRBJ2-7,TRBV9,ASSPRTGGSYEQY
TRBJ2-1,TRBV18,ASQVAAGGPYNEQF
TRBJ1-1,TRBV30,AWRGAGGGTEAF
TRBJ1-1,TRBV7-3,ASGDSPDEAF
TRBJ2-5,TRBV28,ASSSPKRGQETQY
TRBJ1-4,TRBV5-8,ASSLVRATNEKLF
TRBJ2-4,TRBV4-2,ASSHLANAPDKNIQY
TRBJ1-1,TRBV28,ASTPFGGSGNTEAF
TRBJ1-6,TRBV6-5,ATLQGEVYNSPLH
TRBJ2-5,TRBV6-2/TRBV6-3,ASSYVDRGETQY
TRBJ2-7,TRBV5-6,ASSRTGTYEQY
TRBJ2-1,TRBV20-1,SAPSGGAAGNEQF
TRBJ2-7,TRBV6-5,ATRDTTYEQY
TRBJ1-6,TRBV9,ASSVGTPNSPLH
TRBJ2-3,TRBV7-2,ASSLLVSRTDTQY
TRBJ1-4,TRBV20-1,SARDRTGSEKLF
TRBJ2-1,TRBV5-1,ASSLEVGRTKQF
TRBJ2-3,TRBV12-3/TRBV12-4,ASSSGHPDTQY
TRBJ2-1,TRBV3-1,ASSQGSGEQF
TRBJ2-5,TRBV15,ATSYLGWETQY
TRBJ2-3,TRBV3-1,ASSRYTDTQY
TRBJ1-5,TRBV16,ASSPTGANQPQH
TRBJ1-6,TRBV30,AWSAAGPQALH
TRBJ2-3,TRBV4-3,ASSQDERGGTDTQY
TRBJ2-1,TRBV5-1,ASSSAGGNEQF
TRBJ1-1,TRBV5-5,ASRMWESNLNTEAF
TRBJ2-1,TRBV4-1,ASSHRLAGGASSYNEQF
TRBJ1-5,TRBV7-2,ASSPTRVGKGGQPQH
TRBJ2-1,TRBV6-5,ASTPPDIRDRNEQF
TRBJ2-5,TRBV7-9,ASSLGAGGGETQY
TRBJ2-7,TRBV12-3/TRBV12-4,ASSSQTSSYEQY
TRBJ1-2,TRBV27,ASGRTGGNGYT
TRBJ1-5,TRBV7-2,ASSLQGTGNQPQH
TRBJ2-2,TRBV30,AWSVRGRGRTGELF
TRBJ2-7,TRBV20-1,SARSIEGMGYEQY